The TCR beta chain under discussion was sequenced for a study of T cells in Graves' hyperthyroidism and ophthalmopathy. Overall study context: Peripheral blood was drawn at first diagnosis, prior to all treatment.

Criteria for exclusion of patients were uncontrolled infection, other autoimmune disease, pregnancy or lactation. What was amplified from RNA transcripts were TCR beta CDR3 regions. Carried out on the TCR CDR3, a first-round RT-PCR used the HTBI primer set. A single record per CDR3 protein comes from TCRdb applying MiXCR to the multiplex PCR reads. In the table there are under 650,000 distinct CDR3 sequences, 15% to 20% of which are singletons. The sequencing input was blood. The sequence came from a woman younger than 45 with Graves' hyperthyroidism.

The CDR3 sequence is CASTSRGLGGTNEKLFF. The CDR3 nucleotides are TGTGCCAGCACGTCAAGAGGACTAGGGGGAACTAATGAAAAACTGTTTTTT. The J gene is TRBJ1-4, the V gene TRBV19, with D maybe TRBD1 (6 bases). The ends were cut back, 9 bases at V and 1 base at J, with 21 bases in the middle. The CDR3 contains 17 residues. The germline V gene has CDR1 LNHDA and CDR2 SQIVND (reference sequence).